This T cell receptor (beta chain) was captured by sequencing in a study of blood T cell repertoires in COVID-19. Study information: The United States, Italy and Spain provided the acute and convalescent COVID-19 samples. PBMCs, B-cell-depleted T cells, or T cells were the source of the cDNA or gDNA that made up the material.

There are 16 residues in the CDR3. V shed 0 bases and J 4 bases; nucleotides not matched to a gene: 2. The germline V gene has CDR1 SGHRS and CDR2 YFSETQ. Per the original methods: The authors estimated nucleated cell counts from reference gene primer amplification. Measured with immunoSEQ multiplex PCR; TCRdb has only the in-frame clones, and not every one. V and J calls and clone size are copied from that table; D and trimming were computed from the DNA. The sample consists of over 140,000 clones, around 80% of them appearing once. This clonotype was sampled from a woman older than 75 with active or convalescent COVID-19. Sequencing was carried out using peripheral blood. The chain has TRBV5-1 and TRBJ2-5; 14 bases map to TRBD2. The CDR3 region is CASSLGLAGGRETQYF. The CDR3 region has the DNA TGCGCCAGCAGCTTGGGACTAGCGGGGGGGCGAGAGACCCAGTACTTC.